The rows below give T cell receptor beta chains drawn from one sample of a study of yellow fever vaccine responses in identical twins. Each CDR3 protein gets one entry after TCRdb re-called the RT-PCR reads with MiXCR. The sample carries about 1,000 distinct CDR3 sequences, 70% to 85% recorded once. The source material was T cells from blood (PBMCs), unsorted or a sorted subset (not recorded which), sampled before or after yellow fever vaccination (not recorded which). All receptors derive from a female donor who received the yellow fever vaccine. The CDR3 runs from the conserved cysteine through the conserved F or W. A D gene is named only where the DNA matches it firmly. Size values are once, few and many counts, or a class for expanded clones, and some rows have none.

>TRBJ1-2|TRBV10-1|.|.
TGCGCCAGCAGTGAGGGGCCACAGGGCTCCAACTATGGCTACACCTTC
CASSEGPQGSNYGYTF
>TRBJ2-1|TRBV11-1|few|.
TGTGCCAGCAGCTTAGGACTAGATGGAGAGCAGTTCTTC
CASSLGLDGEQFF
>TRBJ1-3|TRBV7-3|.|.
TGTGCCAGCAGCTTACGGGAATCCGCCCAAAAGCTGGGAAACACCATATATTTT
CASSLRESAQKLGNTIYF
>TRBJ2-2|TRBV21-1|.|.
TGTGCCAGCAGCAAAGTGGGCAGGGGGCAAACCGGGGAGCTGTTTTTT
CASSKVGRGQTGELFF
>TRBJ1-6|TRBV10-3|few|.
TGTGCCATCAGTGCGACGGTAGAGGATTCACCCCTCCACTTT
CAISATVEDSPLHF
>TRBJ2-1|TRBV5-1|.|.
TGCGCCAGCAGCCCCCAAGGGCAAGAGCAGTTCTTC
CASSPQGQEQFF
>TRBJ2-7|TRBV4-3|.|.
TGCGCCAGCAGCCAAGGTCAGGGTGACTCCTACGAGCAGTACTTC
CASSQGQGDSYEQYF
>TRBJ2-1|TRBV15|.|.
TGTGCCACCAGCAGCCCAAGGGGCAGGGGCTCCTACAATGAGCAGTTCTTC
CATSSPRGRGSYNEQFF
>TRBJ2-1|TRBV29-1|.|.
TGCAGCGACCTTCTAGCGTCCAATGAGCAGTTCTTC
CSDLLASNEQFF
>TRBJ1-6|TRBV11-1|.|.
TGTGCCAGCAGCTTAAACTATAATTCACCCCTCCACTTT
CASSLNYNSPLHF
>TRBJ1-1|TRBV21-1|.|.
TGTGCCAGCAGCAAAGGGGTGGGGGAAGCTTTCTTT
CASSKGVGEAFF
>TRBJ2-1|TRBV5-5|.|.
TGTGCCAGCAGCTTTGTATATGGATTCCATGAGCAGTTCTTC
CASSFVYGFHEQFF
>TRBJ2-1|TRBV6-2/TRBV6-3|.|.
TGTGCCAGCAGTTCTACAATTGGGCAGTTCTTC
CASSSTIGQFF
>TRBJ1-5|TRBV20-1|.|.
TGCAGTGCTAGCCAGGGGACTCAGCCCCAGCATTTT
CSASQGTQPQHF
>TRBJ2-3|TRBV7-8|.|.
TGTGCCAGCAGTTTCTCGGATACGCAGTATTTT
CASSFSDTQYF
>TRBJ1-5|TRBV29-1|.|.
TGCAGCGTCGCCACGACCCTAGGTCCGACTCAGCCCCAGCATTTT
CSVATTLGPTQPQHF
>TRBJ2-3|TRBV15|.|.
TGTGCCACCAGCTCAGGGGCTGGAGACACAGATACGCAGTATTTT
CATSSGAGDTDTQYF
>TRBJ2-5|TRBV29-1|.|.
TGCAGCGTTGAAGCTGCGAAAGAGACCCAGTACTTC
CSVEAAKETQYF
>TRBJ1-4|TRBV6-2/TRBV6-3|once|.
TGTGCCAGCAGTTACTCGACGGGGACGGGGAATGAAAAACTGTTTTTT
CASSYSTGTGNEKLFF
>TRBJ2-1|TRBV7-6|few|TRBD2
TGTGCCAGCAGCTTAGCATTACCGGGACTAGCTTACTACAATGAGCAGTTCTTC
CASSLALPGLAYYNEQFF
>TRBJ2-1|TRBV2|.|.
TGTGCCAGCAGTGAAGCGCTTGGGAGCTCCTACAATGAGCAGTTCTTC
CASSEALGSSYNEQFF
>TRBJ1-1|TRBV4-1|.|.
TGCGCCAGCAGCCATCCCAATGGGGGCATAGCTGAAGCTTTCTTT
CASSHPNGGIAEAFF
>TRBJ1-5|TRBV7-9|.|.
TGTGCCAGCAGCTTAGTCGGTCAGCCCCAGCATTTT
CASSLVGQPQHF
>TRBJ2-7|TRBV29-1|.|TRBD2
TGCAGCGTTGAAGCGGGGACTAGCGGGACGGGGGAGCGAGAGCAGTACTTC
CSVEAGTSGTGEREQYF
>TRBJ1-1|TRBV30|once|TRBD1
TGTGCCTGGAGCGTAACAGGGGACACTGAAGCTTTCTTT
CAWSVTGDTEAFF
>TRBJ1-6|TRBV4-1|few|TRBD1
TGCGCCAGCAGCCCCACGGACAGGGATAGTTCACCCCTCCACTTT
CASSPTDRDSSPLHF
>TRBJ1-2|TRBV11-1|once|.
TGTGCCAGCAGCTTAGTTCCCCTTAATGGCTACACCTTC
CASSLVPLNGYTF
>TRBJ2-1|TRBV29-1|.|.
TGCAGCGTACCCGGGACAACCTACAATGAGCAGTTCTTC
CSVPGTTYNEQFF
>TRBJ2-4|TRBV5-6|.|TRBD1
TGTGCCAGCAGCTTGGGGTCGACAGGGTTGACCAAAAACATTCAGTACTTC
CASSLGSTGLTKNIQYF
>TRBJ2-1|TRBV5-4|.|TRBD2
TGTGCCAGCAGCGTAAGACTAGCGGCCTCCAATGAGCAGTTCTTC
CASSVRLAASNEQFF
>TRBJ2-3|TRBV5-1|.|.
TGCGCCAGCAGCTTCGGTGGGACGGGAGATACGCAGTATTTT
CASSFGGTGDTQYF
>TRBJ2-7|TRBV5-4|.|.
TGTGCCAGCAGCTTGGTGATGGGGGCGAAGGAGCAGTACTTC
CASSLVMGAKEQYF
>TRBJ2-5|TRBV15|.|TRBD2
TGTGCCACCAGCCCCCAGAGGGCTAGCGGGGCTGAGACCCAGTACTTC
CATSPQRASGAETQYF
>TRBJ2-2|TRBV11-3|.|TRBD1
TGTGCCAGCAGCTTCTCGGGGACAGGGAACACCGGGGAGCTGTTTTTT
CASSFSGTGNTGELFF
>TRBJ2-7|TRBV11-3|hyperexpanded|.
TGTGCCAGCAGCTTAAGAGGGGTCGAGCAGTACTTC
CASSLRGVEQYF
>TRBJ1-2|TRBV2|once|.
TGTGCCAGCAGTGAAGCGCGAGGCTATGGCTACACCTTC
CASSEARGYGYTF
>TRBJ1-5|TRBV11-3|.|.
TGTGCCAGCAGCTTCGATGGGCAAAGCAATCAGCCCCAGCATTTT
CASSFDGQSNQPQHF
>TRBJ2-3|TRBV6-5|.|TRBD2
TGTGCCAGCAGTTACGGGGGGGGGACAGATACGCAGTATTTT
CASSYGGGTDTQYF
>TRBJ2-1|TRBV2|.|.
TGTGCCAGCAGTGTTACCCAGAGCTCCTACAATGAGCAGTTCTTC
CASSVTQSSYNEQFF
>TRBJ2-3|TRBV4-3|.|TRBD2
TGCGCCAGCAGCCAAGATCGGGCGGGAGCGGATACGCAGTATTTT
CASSQDRAGADTQYF
>TRBJ1-1|TRBV21-1|few|.
TGTGCCAGCGATCGGGGACTGGACACTGAAGCTTTCTTT
CASDRGLDTEAFF
>TRBJ2-1|TRBV9|.|.
TGTGCCAGCAGCCCTGGACAGAATGAGCAGTTCTTC
CASSPGQNEQFF
>TRBJ2-7|TRBV24-1|.|.
TGTGCCACCAGTGATTCAGCGAACTACGAGCAGTACTTC
CATSDSANYEQYF
>TRBJ1-1|TRBV29-1|.|TRBD1
TGCAGCAGCTTGACAGGGGGCATGAGCACTGAAGCTTTCTTT
CSSLTGGMSTEAFF
>TRBJ2-5|TRBV11-1|.|.
TGTGCCAGCAGCCCCGACCGTGGGTTCGGAGAGACCCAGTACTTC
CASSPDRGFGETQYF
>TRBJ2-3|TRBV20-1|.|.
TGCAGTGCTAGATCCCCGGGCACAGATACGCAGTATTTT
CSARSPGTDTQYF
>TRBJ2-3|TRBV11-3|hyperexpanded|.
TGTGCCAGCAGCTTGCAGGGAGATACGCAGTATTTT
CASSLQGDTQYF
>TRBJ2-5|TRBV11-1|.|.
TGTGCCAGCAGCTATTCAGGGAATAAGAAGACCCAGTACTTC
CASSYSGNKKTQYF